This entry features one T cell receptor (beta chain) sequence. Its antigen is unknown. No quality values exist for individual bases; no much larger clone is one base distant. This specimen belongs to a study of blood T cell repertoires in COVID-19 (dated by TCRdb to about 2020). As for the study more broadly: Samples from collaborators originated in the United States, Italy and Spain and spanned both the acute and convalescent phases of COVID-19. The prospective study material was composed of cDNA or gDNA derived from T cells, B-cell-depleted T cells, or PBMCs. Subjects who had been exposed to COVID-19, were actively infected with it, or had recovered from it provided the deeply sampled blood TCRbeta repertoires that made up the dataset. The repertoires were released in a freely available public database meant as a resource for research on the immune response to SARS-CoV-2. The samples were drawn from two sources: the first 160 participants of the ongoing ImmuneRACE study, and 1,254 subjects contributed by 6 global collaborators. Nearly every sample came with metadata listing a de-identified subject ID, COVID-19 status, age in years and sex. Where available, HLA class I and class II types were taken from metadata supplied by the sample provider and were not determined by assay-based typing. General conclusions and limits of the study: How much clinical and demographic metadata was included differed by source and by participant, and the metadata was provided uncurated.

For this chain, trimming is 3 bases at the V end and 15 bases at the J end, and the number of junction bases without a gene match is 9. CDR1 and CDR2 (MNHNS, SASEGT) derive from the germline V gene. The CDR3 contains 13 residues, cysteine and phenylalanine counted. Just the 39-base CDR3 DNA is kept, in frame starting at base 1. Collaborating institutions collected whole blood in K2EDTA tubes following their own protocols. Collaborator samples were shipped for TCRbeta analysis as frozen whole blood, isolated PBMCs, or DNA extracted from either sample type. The immunoSEQ Assay, a bias-controlled multiplex PCR, was used to amplify TCRbeta CDR3 regions from genomic DNA. The authors processed their data as follows. The number of nucleated cells in each sample was estimated from the amplification of reference gene primers within the assay. To quantify the absolute abundance of each unique TCRbeta CDR3 rearrangement, sequence reads were collapsed and filtered. For each sample, productive Simpson clonality was calculated by taking the square root of Simpson's diversity index across productive rearrangements. TCRdb limited this immuneACCESS table to in-frame rearrangements with V and J called. A share of clones is missing; checked studies link under half to unresolved V genes, and the rest is unexplained. D and trimming were read from the DNA, whereas the V and J calls and clone size are those reported in that table. Across this sample there are about 150,000 clones, with about 86% seen only once. The biggest ten clones account for 2.5% to 4% of the sample.

Input material: peripheral blood. The chain is assembled from TRBV6-1 and TRBJ2-1; 9 bases in the junction line up with TRBD2. The sequence was collected from a man between 70 and 80 years old with acute or convalescent COVID-19. The nucleotide sequence is given as TGTGCCAGCAGTGATTCTAGCGGGAACAGGGGGTTCTTC. Translated, this is CASSDSSGNRGFF.